This T cell receptor beta chain was identified during a study of T cell repertoires in cytomegalovirus infection. Study information: It was the public TCR beta signatures that indicated both CMV infection and matching HLA type.

The germline V and J ends were trimmed by 2 bases and 0 bases, with 11 bases remaining between them. Germline CDR1 reads MNHEY; CDR2 reads SMNVEV (reference sequence). The CDR3 contains 16 residues. There are many counts of this clonotype. What it binds is not known. MiXCR, run by TCRdb on the reads, gives a single entry per CDR3 protein. Here the sample spans 110,000 to 150,000 distinct CDR3 sequences, more than 30% being singletons. Study-wide points: HLA-C-restricted CMV-specific TCR beta clonotypes prevailed in the ex vivo response. There were carriers of CMV plus the relevant HLA, and cumulative public TCR beta family frequency identified them.

The V call is TRBV27, the J call TRBJ1-5; D uncertain. The sample in question was CD8+ T cells from cultured PBMCs, obtained from culture after CMV antigen stimulation. The sequence derives from a human donor in good health (CMV status not recorded). Some clones in this sample may be carry-over from other donors' samples. CDR3 nucleotide sequence: TGTGCCAGCAGTTTAGGTCCATCTGATAGCAATCAGCCCCAGCATTTT. Its protein product is CASSLGPSDSNQPQHF.